Sequencing of this T cell receptor (beta chain) was carried out in a study of regulatory T cells in long-lasting Graves disease. This clonotype was observed a few times. The antigen is undetermined. The CDR3 is made up of 15 amino acids. CDR1 SEHNR and CDR2 FQNEAQ come from the germline V gene (reference sequence). Trimming took off 5 bases at V and 6 bases at J, with 17 bases between the two ends. Notes on the study in general: Thyroid tissue went unexamined; only peripheral blood was analyzed. Persistent disease preferred TRBV28, TRBJ1-2 and TRBJ2-5; new disease, TRBV20-1 and TRBJ2-1.

Noted time point: persistent/refractory GD, antithyroid drugs over 5 years with positive TRAb. After RNA was extracted from PBMCs, the TCR library was made from it. Assembly of TCR beta libraries relied on iRepertoire HTBI primers together with Arm-PCR of CDR3 regions. Original methodology: Sample data revealed 60 to 80 TRBV and roughly 13 TRBJ segments. MiXCR was run by TCRdb on the multiplex PCR reads, yielding one entry per CDR3 protein. These V and J calls originate from TCRdb's pipeline instead of the authors' own analysis. The sample carries some 440,000 distinct CDR3 sequences, less than 25% recorded once.

This clonotype was sampled from a female donor with Graves disease. Sequenced here: peripheral blood mononuclear cells (PBMCs), sampled when the disease was refractory, from a patient treated with antithyroid drugs. V is TRBV7-9 and J is TRBJ2-1; possible D gene TRBD2, 5 bases. CDR3 sequence: CASSEGRGRSNEQFF. The CDR3 region has the DNA TGTGCCAGCAGCGAAGGACGGGGAAGGTCCAATGAGCAGTTCTTC. Using reference TRBV7-9 and TRBJ2-1 for the parts outside the CDR3, the full variable domain is DTGVSQNPRHKITKRGQNVTFRCDPISEHNRLYWYRQTLGQGPEFLTYFQNEAQLEKSRLLSDRFSAERPKGSFSTLEIQRTEQGDSAMYLCASSEGRGRSNEQFFGPGTRLTVL.